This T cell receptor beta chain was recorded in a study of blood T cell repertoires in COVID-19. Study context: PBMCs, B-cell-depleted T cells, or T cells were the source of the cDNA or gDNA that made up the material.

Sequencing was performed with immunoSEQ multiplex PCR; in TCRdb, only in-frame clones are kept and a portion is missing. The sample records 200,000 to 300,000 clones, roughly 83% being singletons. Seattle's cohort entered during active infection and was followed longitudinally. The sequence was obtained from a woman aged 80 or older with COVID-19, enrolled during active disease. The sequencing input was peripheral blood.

The CDR3 reads CASSLEAGTGRSPLHF. Written as DNA, the CDR3 is TGTGCCAGCAGCTTAGAAGCTGGGACAGGGCGGTCACCCCTCCACTTT. The gene calls are TRBV7-6 and TRBJ1-6; TRBD1 aligns across 9 bases. CDR1 SGHVS and CDR2 FNYEAQ come from the germline V gene. This CDR3 has 16 amino acids. Trimming removed 1 base from V and 10 bases from J; junction bases left unmatched: 8.